This TCR beta chain was documented in a study of blood T cell repertoires in COVID-19. This CDR3 has 14 residues. V shed 0 bases, J shed 10 bases, and the junction held 8 bases outside the gene matches. Germline V gene data show CDR1 as SGHRS and CDR2 as YFSETQ. TCRdb's table, derived via immunoSEQ multiplex PCR, lists solely in-frame clones and lacks some. The sample contains 200,000 to 250,000 clones, around 87% of which appear only once. This clonotype was obtained from a woman aged 45-59 years with COVID-19, enrolled during active disease. The chain carries TRBV5-1 and TRBJ1-1; 8 nucleotides align to TRBD1. The sample taken for sequencing was peripheral blood. The CDR3 is CASSLADRGGLAFF. The CDR3 nucleotides are TGCGCCAGCAGCTTGGCTGACAGGGGAGGGTTAGCTTTCTTT.